The 30 T cell receptor beta chains listed next were all sequenced from one sample in a study of blood T cell repertoires in COVID-19. The assay was immunoSEQ multiplex PCR, and TCRdb's table has in-frame clones only and misses some. The sample gives about 220,000 clones, approximately 77% of which show up once; 3.6% is in the top ten. Material for sequencing was peripheral blood. All receptors derive from an elderly woman with acute or convalescent COVID-19.

J is TRBJ2-1 and V is TRBV12-3 or TRBV12-4; TRBD1 might be the D (6 bases). The germline V and J ends were trimmed by 4 bases and 11 bases, with 9 bases remaining between them. CDR3 length equals 11 residues. DNA for the CDR3: TGTGCCAGCAGTTCAGACAGGAAGCAGTTCTTC. Residues: CASSSDRKQFF.

In its sample, this clone was seen a few times. The chain links TRBV5-1 to TRBJ2-2; 9 nucleotides align to TRBD2. V was clipped by 4 bases and J by 2 bases; unmatched bases: 3. Germline V gives CDR1 SGHRS, CDR2 YFSETQ. CDR3 length: 15 amino acids. CDR3 bases: TGCGCCAGCAGCACTAGCGGGCTAAACACCGGGGAGCTGTTTTTT. It translates to CASSTSGLNTGELFF.

The J gene is TRBJ2-1, the V gene TRBV5-4; 9 bases line up with TRBD2. The length of the CDR3 is 17 residues. V gave up 6 bases and J gave up 4 bases; unmatched junction bases: 14. Per the germline V gene, CDR1 is SGHNT and CDR2 is YYREEE (reference sequence). The CDR3 sequence: CASTIITSAGGYNEQFF. As DNA, the CDR3 is TGTGCCAGCACCATCATAACGTCTGCGGGGGGGTACAATGAGCAGTTCTTC.

This chain joins TRBV11-3 and TRBJ2-7; D might be TRBD2 (7 bases). Trimming removed 5 bases at V and 4 bases at J, with 15 bases between. Germline V gene sequence: CDR1 SGHNT, CDR2 YENEEA. This CDR3 is built from 14 residues. The CDR3, as DNA: TGTGCCAGCAGCCTAGGGAGGGGGGGGTACGAGCAGTACTTC. This gives the protein CASSLGRGGYEQYF.

The chain couples TRBV3-1 (or the pseudogene TRBV3-2) to TRBJ2-5; 15 nucleotides align to TRBD2. Germline V lookup: CDR1 LGHDT, CDR2 YNNKEL (reference sequence). This CDR3 contains 23 residues. V shed 3 bases, J shed 1 base, and the junction held 21 bases outside the gene matches. This CDR3 reads CASSHRGLAGGPGPGIGQETQYF. As DNA, the CDR3 is TGTGCCAGCAGCCACCGTGGACTAGCGGGGGGGCCGGGTCCGGGAATAGGCCAAGAGACCCAGTACTTC.

In DNA, the CDR3 is TGTGCCAGCAGCTTACGACAGGGGGGCCTGGGGTACGAGCAGTACTTC. It encodes CASSLRQGGLGYEQYF. V is TRBV7-2 and J is TRBJ2-7; 9 bases fit TRBD1. Germline V gene lookup returns CDR1 SGHTA and CDR2 FQGNSA. V shed 2 bases and J 4 bases; nucleotides not matched to a gene: 9. This CDR3 has 16 residues.

This chain connects TRBV5-1 to TRBJ2-3; TRBD2 aligns across 8 bases. J was trimmed by 1 base and V by 4 bases; bases with no gene match: 5. The CDR3 contains 15 residues. Per germline, CDR1 SGHRS and CDR2 YFSETQ. Here the CDR3 DNA reads TGCGCCAGCAGCATGATGACTAGCGGCACAGATACGCAGTATTTT. As protein: CASSMMTSGTDTQYF.

The V call is TRBV28, the J call TRBJ1-5; no clear D gene. The CDR3 is 15 residues long. The germline gives CDR1 MDHEN, CDR2 SYDVKM. Deletions cut 3 bases from V and 1 base from J, with 10 bases between. The CDR3 coding sequence is TGTGCCAGCAGTTTTAGCGGCAGGAGCAATCAGCCCCAGCATTTT. Translated, it gives CASSFSGRSNQPQHF.

The chain combines TRBV3-1 (or the pseudogene TRBV3-2) with TRBJ2-7; 9 bases are a match to TRBD1. J lost 3 bases, V lost 8 bases, and 11 bases had no gene match. The germline gives CDR1 LGHDT, CDR2 YNNKEL (reference sequence). The CDR3 has 15 amino acids. CDR3 in amino acids: CASGRSGTGHYEQYF. The DNA for the CDR3 is TGTGCCAGCGGGCGATCCGGGACAGGGCACTACGAGCAGTACTTC.

This clone occurred a few times. The rearrangement uses TRBV15 and TRBJ2-3, with 8 bases that match TRBD2. The CDR3 extends over 16 amino acids. From germline, CDR1 is LNHNV and CDR2 YYDKDF (reference sequence). The J segment lost 0 bases and the V segment lost 1 base, leaving 3 bases of the junction unmatched. The CDR3 bases are TGTGCCACCAGCAGAGGAACTAGCGGAAGCACAGATACGCAGTATTTT. This gives the protein CATSRGTSGSTDTQYF.

The rearrangement uses TRBV28 and TRBJ1-3; 8 bases match TRBD1. CDR1 and CDR2 (germline): MDHEN, SYDVKM. The V and J ends lost 2 bases and 1 base, in that order; junction bases with no gene match: 4. The CDR3 loop spans 16 amino acids. This CDR3 is CASSLKRTGSGNTIYF. CDR3 bases: TGTGCCAGCAGTTTAAAACGGACAGGGTCTGGAAACACCATATATTTT.

This chain joins TRBV7-2 and TRBJ2-2, with D tentatively TRBD1 (6 bases). V lost 4 bases and J 0 bases, leaving 9 bases between the germline ends. There are 15 residues in the CDR3. Germline V gives CDR1 SGHTA, CDR2 FQGNSA. CDR3 coding DNA: TGTGCCAGCAGCTCCAGACAGGCGAACACCGGGGAGCTGTTTTTT. Its translation: CASSSRQANTGELFF.

The chain is built from TRBV19 and TRBJ1-4; possible D gene TRBD1, 6 bases. The germline V and J ends were trimmed by 4 bases and 3 bases, with 12 bases remaining between them. Germline V gene data show CDR1 as LNHDA and CDR2 as SQIVND (reference sequence). CDR3 length: 15 amino acids. CDR3 nucleotides: TGTGCCAGTAGTACCACAGGGCTATCTAATGAAAAACTGTTTTTT. This gives the protein CASSTTGLSNEKLFF.

This clone was counted ten times or more. The chain carries TRBV3-1 (or the pseudogene TRBV3-2) and TRBJ1-2, with 8 bases aligning to TRBD1. The junction had 10 bases not matched to a gene; V was cut back by 4 bases and J by 6 bases. Germline V lookup: CDR1 LGHDT, CDR2 YNNKEL (reference sequence). The CDR3 runs 15 residues. The CDR3 coding sequence is TGTGCCAGCAGCCCGCAGGGGGCAGGGAGGAATGGCTACACCTTC. Protein product: CASSPQGAGRNGYTF.

V and J are TRBV5-4 and TRBJ2-2, with 9 positions matching TRBD1. Germline V CDR1 and CDR2: SGHNT, YYREEE (reference sequence). The CDR3 runs to 16 residues. Germline trimming cut 1 base from V and 3 bases from J; bases unmatched to any gene: 4. CDR3 residues: CASSLIQGADTGELFF. Here the CDR3 DNA reads TGTGCCAGCAGCTTGATACAGGGGGCTGACACCGGGGAGCTGTTTTTT.

The chain recombines TRBV7-3 with TRBJ2-3; 7 positions match TRBD2. Looked up from germline, CDR1 is SGHTA and CDR2 is FQGTGA. The CDR3 consists of 13 residues. With V trimmed by 0 bases and J by 6 bases, 0 bases remained unmatched. CDR3 residues: CASSLTREDTQYF. The CDR3 DNA sequence: TGTGCCAGCAGCTTAACGCGGGAGGATACGCAGTATTTT.

This chain joins TRBV6-2 or TRBV6-3 and TRBJ2-5; 9 bases map to TRBD2. With 5 bases clipped from V and 0 bases from J, the junction kept 7 bases outside the gene matches. The CDR3 has 16 amino acids. Germline assignment: CDR1 MNHEY and CDR2 SVGEGT. CDR3 region: CASSRPSGGNQETQYF. The DNA for the CDR3 is TGTGCCAGCAGTCGCCCCAGCGGGGGGAACCAAGAGACCCAGTACTTC.

The V and J genes are TRBV11-1 and TRBJ1-1; D is ambiguous. V lost 7 bases, J lost 0 bases, and 12 bases lay in between. This CDR3 contains 14 residues. Germline-derived CDR1 and CDR2 are SGHAT and FQDESV (reference sequence). The CDR3 nucleotides read TGTGCCAGCACGAAAGACTTGGTGAACACTGAAGCTTTCTTT. As protein: CASTKDLVNTEAFF.

The chain carries TRBV6-1 and TRBJ1-1, with D uncertain. This CDR3 has 14 amino acids. Trimming left V 2 bases short and J 1 base short, with 8 bases between. CDR1 and CDR2 (germline): MNHNS, SASEGT. The chain's CDR3 is CASSELGRNTEAFF. The CDR3 DNA reads as TGTGCCAGCAGTGAATTAGGGAGGAACACTGAAGCTTTCTTT.

J is TRBJ2-2 and V is TRBV9; tentatively, D is TRBD1 (5 bases). From germline, CDR1 is SGDLS and CDR2 YYNGEE. V was pared by 0 bases and J by 7 bases, with 10 bases between. The CDR3 runs 14 residues. Written as DNA, the CDR3 is TGTGCCAGCAGCGTAGTGCAGGGTGGCGGGGAGCTGTTTTTT. Amino acids: CASSVVQGGGELFF.

The genes are TRBV7-8 and TRBJ2-7; 8 nucleotides align to TRBD1. The junction had 3 bases not matched to a gene; V was cut back by 5 bases and J by 0 bases. The CDR3 is 14 amino acids. In germline, CDR1 is SGHVS, CDR2 FQNEAQ. The CDR3 sequence: CASSRQGSSYEQYF. CDR3 nucleotides: TGTGCCAGCAGCCGACAGGGGAGCTCCTACGAGCAGTACTTC.

This rearrangement joins TRBV21-1 to TRBJ2-2; no DNA check was done on the table's D call, TRBD1. TRBV21-1 is reported as a pseudogene. This CDR3 has 16 amino acids. As DNA, the CDR3 is TGTGCCAGCAGCCTAGACCCAGGGGTCGGTGGCGGGGAGCTGTTTTTT. Protein product: CASSLDPGVGGGELFF.

The rearrangement joins TRBV5-1 to TRBJ2-3, with 10 bases fitting TRBD2. This CDR3 spans 15 amino acids. The trim removed 4 bases at V and 4 bases at J, leaving 6 bases unmatched. The germline gives CDR1 SGHRS, CDR2 YFSETQ. CDR3 sequence: CASSPLAGVPDTQYF. CDR3 in DNA: TGCGCCAGCAGCCCTCTAGCGGGGGTTCCAGATACGCAGTATTTT.

V and J are TRBV5-6 and TRBJ1-1; a possible D gene is TRBD1 (5 bases). The CDR3 extends over 17 amino acids. CDR1 SGHDT and CDR2 YYEEEE come from the germline V gene. Trimming cost V 2 bases and J 0 bases, with 17 bases left between them. CDR3 sequence reads: CASSFRTYVLLNTEAFF. The CDR3 DNA follows: TGTGCCAGCAGCTTCAGGACATACGTATTATTGAACACTGAAGCTTTCTTT.

This rearrangement joins TRBV28 to TRBJ2-5; D is perhaps TRBD2 (7 bases). Germline-derived CDR1 and CDR2 are MDHEN and SYDVKM. The CDR3 covers 15 residues. The germline V and J ends were trimmed by 2 bases and 5 bases, with 15 bases remaining between them. CDR3 protein: CASSLGGGAWETQYF. The CDR3 DNA is TGTGCCAGCAGTTTAGGAGGGGGGGCCTGGGAGACCCAGTACTTC. Using reference TRBV28 and TRBJ2-5 for the parts outside the CDR3, the full variable domain is DVKVTQSSRYLVKRTGEKVFLECVQDMDHENMFWYRQDPGLGLRLIYFSYDVKMKEKGDIPEGYSVSREKKERFSLILESASTNQTSMYLCASSLGGGAWETQYFGPGTRLLVL.

This clone was observed a few times. The chain couples TRBV5-1 to TRBJ1-5; possibly TRBD1 for D (6 bases). Germline V gene sequence: CDR1 SGHRS, CDR2 YFSETQ. The CDR3 totals 15 residues. The V gene lost 0 bases and the J gene lost 8 bases, with 15 bases spanning the gap. The CDR3: CASSLDGGRREPQHF. The CDR3 DNA reads TGCGCCAGCAGCTTGGACGGGGGGCGCAGGGAGCCCCAGCATTTT.

The chain recombines TRBV18 with TRBJ2-1; 8 nucleotides agree with TRBD2. The CDR3 extends over 16 amino acids. Trimming at V came to 6 bases and at J to 0 bases, leaving 7 bases not matched to a gene. Per germline, CDR1 KGHSH and CDR2 LQKENI. The CDR3 DNA reads TGTGCCAGCTCGCGGGAGGTTCCGAGCTCCTACAATGAGCAGTTCTTC. This codes for CASSREVPSSYNEQFF.

The J gene is TRBJ2-2, the V gene TRBV7-6; D perhaps matches TRBD1 (5 bases). V was cut by 2 bases and J by 4 bases, with 11 bases left in between. Germline V gene lookup returns CDR1 SGHVS and CDR2 FNYEAQ. The CDR3 is 15 residues long. In DNA form, the CDR3 reads TGTGCCAGCAGCTTATCAGGGCTGGGCACCGGGGAGCTGTTTTTT. Translation gives CASSLSGLGTGELFF.

The chain couples TRBV5-5 to TRBJ1-2; 8 nucleotides match TRBD1. Germline-derived CDR1 and CDR2 are SGHKS and YYEKEE (reference sequence). The junction had 2 bases not matched to a gene; V was cut back by 3 bases and J by 1 base. The CDR3 loop spans 14 amino acids. The chain's CDR3 is CASSSGQGNYGYTF. The CDR3, as DNA: TGTGCCAGCAGCTCTGGACAGGGTAACTATGGCTACACCTTC. The entire variable domain, with the rest obtained from reference TRBV5-5 and TRBJ1-2, is as follows: DAGVTQSPTHLIKTRGQQVTLRCSPISGHKSVSWYQQVLGQGPQFIFQYYEKEERGRGNFPDRFSARQFPNYSSELNVNALLLGDSALYLCASSSGQGNYGYTFGSGTRLTVV.

The chain joins TRBV30 to TRBJ2-3, with a possible D match to TRBD1 (5 bases). The V end was cut by 3 bases, the J end by 6 bases, with 19 bases between. CDR1 is GTSNPN, CDR2 SVGIG, per germline (reference sequence). The CDR3 is made up of 15 amino acids. In nucleotides, the CDR3 is TGTGCCTGGAGGCCCTTGGGGCAGGAGATGGATACGCAGTATTTT. Translating it yields CAWRPLGQEMDTQYF.